One and the same sample provided the 22 T cell receptor beta chains below, sequenced in a study of cytomegalovirus exposure and HLA in healthy donors. Primers for the PCR totalled 60 Vbeta and 13 Jbeta. The protocol was immunoSEQ multiplex PCR, while the TCRdb copy is restricted to in-frame clones and leaves out a portion. The data show about 170,000 clones, over 75% seen once. The sequenced sample consisted of PBMCs. The receptors here all came from a male donor in good health and CMV-seronegative.

The gene calls are TRBV5-1 and TRBJ2-3, with D unresolved. Germline V gives CDR1 SGHRS, CDR2 YFSETQ. Trimming stripped 3 bases from V and 6 bases from J, with 17 bases between. CDR3 length equals 15 residues. The CDR3 spells CASSWATANGDTQYF. The CDR3 DNA reads as TGCGCCAGCAGCTGGGCTACGGCGAATGGGGATACGCAGTATTTT.

The CDR3 DNA is TGTGCCAGCAGTGAAAAGGACAGACTAAGCAATCAGCCCCAGCATTTT. This sequence encodes CASSEKDRLSNQPQHF. The V and J genes are TRBV6-4 and TRBJ1-5; TRBD1 is a possible D gene (6 bases). The germline gives CDR1 MRHNA, CDR2 SNTAGT. Trimming took off 3 bases at V and 1 base at J, with 13 bases between the two ends. CDR3 size: 16 residues.

The V and J genes are TRBV5-4 and TRBJ2-7, with 7 bases aligning to TRBD2. The CDR3 is 13 amino acids. V was pared by 2 bases and J by 2 bases, with 1 base of the junction left unmatched. Per the germline V gene, CDR1 is SGHNT and CDR2 is YYREEE (reference sequence). The CDR3 is CASSFAGAYEQYF. DNA of the CDR3: TGTGCCAGCAGCTTCGCGGGGGCCTACGAGCAGTACTTC.

This chain links TRBV29-1 with TRBJ2-1, with 7 bases that match TRBD2. The V gene's germline CDR1 is SQVTM and CDR2 ANQGSEA. Germline trimming cut 4 bases from V and 0 bases from J; bases unmatched to any gene: 9. The CDR3 covers 16 residues. The CDR3 DNA reads TGCAGCGTTGTCGGGACTACCCGAAGCTCCTACAATGAGCAGTTCTTC. Encoded protein: CSVVGTTRSSYNEQFF.

There are a few counts of this clone. The V call is TRBV9, the J call TRBJ2-5, with D possibly matching TRBD2 (6 bases). V gave up 3 bases and J gave up 5 bases, with 20 bases separating them. CDR1 and CDR2 (germline): SGDLS, YYNGEE. The CDR3 runs to 16 residues. The CDR3 DNA follows: TGTGCCAGCAGCGCCCCGATCGGCACTGGGGGGGAGACCCAGTACTTC. It specifies CASSAPIGTGGETQYF.

This chain's CDR3 is CASRNKLEGTDTQYF. DNA of the CDR3: TGTGCCAGCAGAAACAAACTAGAGGGCACAGATACGCAGTATTTT. The chain carries TRBV6-5 and TRBJ2-3; tentatively, D is TRBD2 (5 bases). V was clipped by 6 bases and J by 1 base, with 14 bases between them. CDR1 is MNHEY and CDR2 is SVGAGI in the germline V gene. This CDR3 is 15 amino acids long.

The V gene is TRBV7-6, the J gene TRBJ1-5, with D hard to call. The CDR3 extends over 14 amino acids. Looked up from germline, CDR1 is SGHVS and CDR2 is FNYEAQ. V lost 1 base, J lost 6 bases, and 10 bases lay in between. CDR3 protein: CASSLGAGTQPQHF. The CDR3 nucleotides read TGTGCCAGCAGCTTAGGCGCGGGCACTCAGCCCCAGCATTTT.

DNA of the CDR3: TGTGCCAGCTCACCACCGGGCAGGGTCGGAGCTGAAGCTTTCTTT. This translates into CASSPPGRVGAEAFF. V is TRBV18 and J is TRBJ1-1, with D tentatively TRBD1 (5 bases). V dropped 0 bases and J dropped 6 bases, with 14 bases sitting between them. The germline V gene encodes CDR1 KGHSH and CDR2 LQKENI. This CDR3 has 15 amino acids.

This clone showed up just a few times. This chain's CDR3 is CASSSGQGDYGYTF. The CDR3 nucleotides are TGCGCCAGCAGTTCGGGACAGGGGGACTATGGCTACACCTTC. This chain connects TRBV5-1 to TRBJ1-2, with 11 bases matching TRBD1. Germline V gene lookup returns CDR1 SGHRS and CDR2 YFSETQ. CDR3 size: 14 residues. V lost 5 bases, J lost 3 bases, and 3 bases stayed unmatched.

The chain couples TRBV5-1 to TRBJ1-4; D is undetermined. The CDR3 covers 15 residues. In germline, CDR1 is SGHRS, CDR2 YFSETQ. V was clipped by 4 bases and J by 3 bases, with 13 bases between them. The CDR3 loop is CASSADGVANEKLFF. The CDR3 DNA reads as TGCGCCAGCAGCGCGGACGGGGTGGCTAATGAAAAACTGTTTTTT.

J is TRBJ1-5 and V is TRBV19; D is unclear. CDR1 and CDR2 from the germline V gene are LNHDA and SQIVND (reference sequence). V lost 7 bases and J 6 bases, leaving 16 bases between the germline ends. This CDR3 comprises 14 residues. CDR3 region: CASIGGEVGQPQHF. CDR3 nucleotide sequence: TGTGCCAGTATTGGCGGAGAGGTGGGTCAGCCCCAGCATTTT.

V usage is TRBV10-1 and J usage is TRBJ1-3; the D is unclear. The CDR3 is 16 residues long. The germline V gene has CDR1 WNHNN and CDR2 SYGVQD (reference sequence). Trimming left V 2 bases short and J 0 bases short, with 11 bases between. CDR3 in amino acids: CASSEGRSPSGNTIYF. Written as DNA, the CDR3 is TGCGCCAGCAGTGAGGGCCGTTCCCCCTCTGGAAACACCATATATTTT.

This clone showed up just a few times. The V call is TRBV6-6, the J call TRBJ1-1; 8 positions match TRBD1. Germline assignment: CDR1 MNHNY and CDR2 SVGAGI (reference sequence). The CDR3 totals 15 residues. Trimming at V came to 0 bases and at J to 5 bases, leaving 5 bases not matched to a gene. The CDR3: CASSYSPTGATEAFF. CDR3 coding DNA: TGTGCCAGCAGTTACTCGCCGACAGGGGCGACTGAAGCTTTCTTT.

V gene TRBV5-1 combines with J gene TRBJ1-1, with TRBD1 matching over 8 bases. The trim removed 3 bases at V and 4 bases at J, leaving 5 bases unmatched. The germline CDR1 and CDR2 sequences are SGHRS and YFSETQ. CDR3 length: 14 residues. The CDR3 loop is CASSSGTGTTEAFF. CDR3 DNA sequence: TGCGCCAGCAGCTCAGGGACAGGCACCACTGAAGCTTTCTTT.

The chain combines TRBV13 with TRBJ2-7, with TRBD1 matching over 7 bases. CDR3 length equals 14 residues. Germline-derived CDR1 and CDR2 are PRHDT and FYEKMQ (reference sequence). With 5 bases clipped from V and 0 bases from J, the junction kept 4 bases outside the gene matches. The CDR3 bases are TGTGCCAGCAGCGCCCGGGACAGCTCCTACGAGCAGTACTTC. Its translation: CASSARDSSYEQYF.

The genes are TRBV7-9 and TRBJ1-2; tentatively, D is TRBD1 (6 bases). The CDR3 covers 17 residues. V was shortened by 5 bases and J by 0 bases, with 19 bases between the two germline ends. CDR1 and CDR2 (germline): SEHNR, FQNEAQ (reference sequence). The CDR3 DNA sequence: TGTGCCAGCAGCCCGGGGACACTGGAAGCTTCTAACTATGGCTACACCTTC. It encodes CASSPGTLEASNYGYTF.

V is TRBV5-1 and J is TRBJ1-2; maybe TRBD1 (5 bases). The CDR3 sequence is 15 residues long. The V and J ends lost 4 bases and 3 bases respectively, with 16 bases between them. The germline gives CDR1 SGHRS, CDR2 YFSETQ. CDR3 nucleotides: TGCGCCAGCAGCCCGGGACTTCGGGGGGACTATGGCTACACCTTC. Encoded protein: CASSPGLRGDYGYTF.

In DNA, the CDR3 is TGTGCCGGACTACCTCCAGGGGGAAAACTGTTTTTT. The encoded protein is CAGLPPGGKLFF. This sequence joins TRBV30 and TRBJ1-4; 7 bases are shared with TRBD1. Germline CDR1 is GTSNPN and CDR2 is SVGIG (reference sequence). V lost 8 bases, J lost 10 bases, and 10 bases stayed unmatched. The CDR3 spans 12 residues.

This clone was detected once. The chain combines TRBV11-2 with TRBJ2-7; 8 bases are shared with TRBD1. Germline loops: CDR1 SGHAT, CDR2 FQNNGV. The V segment lost 5 bases and the J segment 2 bases; nucleotides outside the gene matches: 8. This CDR3 region has 15 residues. The CDR3 DNA reads as TGTGCCAGCAGCGTCCACGGGACAGGCCCCTACGAGCAGTACTTC. Its translation is CASSVHGTGPYEQYF.

This clone was seen just once. V gene TRBV7-9 combines with J gene TRBJ2-7; 10 positions agree with TRBD1. The CDR3 covers 14 residues. Germline loops: CDR1 SEHNR, CDR2 FQNEAQ (reference sequence). V dropped 0 bases and J dropped 7; count of bases not matched to a gene: 3. CDR3 residues: CASSLAWGQGEQYF. CDR3 sequence (DNA): TGTGCCAGCAGCTTAGCGTGGGGACAGGGGGAGCAGTACTTC.

The chain is built from TRBV2 and TRBJ2-7; D gene unclear. CDR3 length: 12 residues. V was shortened by 4 bases and J by 3 bases, with 7 bases between the two germline ends. Per germline, CDR1 SNHLY and CDR2 FYNNEI. CDR3 loop: CASSGSGYEQYF. The CDR3 nucleotides are TGTGCCAGCAGTGGATCCGGCTACGAGCAGTACTTC.

The chain has TRBV10-3 and TRBJ1-1; TRBD1 matches at 10 bases. The germline gives CDR1 ENHRY, CDR2 SYGVKD. This CDR3 has 16 residues. V lost 0 bases and J lost 3; bases outside the gene matches: 4. CDR3 sequence (DNA): TGTGCCATCAGTGAGTCCTTTGGGACAGGGGACACTGAAGCTTTCTTT. Translation: CAISESFGTGDTEAFF.